Here is one T cell receptor beta chain with its context. The assay was immunoSEQ multiplex PCR, and TCRdb's table has in-frame clones only and misses some. The sample has approximately 300,000 clones, more than 90% seen once. These data come from a study of blood T cell repertoires in COVID-19. About the research overall: Samples of COVID-19 (acute and convalescent) were obtained from the United States, Italy and Spain. T cells, B-cell-depleted T cells, or PBMCs supplied cDNA or gDNA.

Sequencing used PBMCs or T cells enriched from blood (not recorded which). This TCR derives from a woman aged 25 to 39 who had recovered from COVID-19.

The CDR3 DNA reads TGCGCCAGCAGCTTGGGGACAGAGTCCTACGAGCAGTACTTC. Its protein product is CASSLGTESYEQYF. This chain links TRBV5-1 with TRBJ2-7; a weak D match, TRBD1 (6 bases). CDR3 length equals 14 residues. Germline values: CDR1 SGHRS, CDR2 YFSETQ. Trimming shortened V by 0 bases and J by 1 base, and 8 bases separated the two germline ends. Complete variable domain (other parts from reference TRBV5-1 and TRBJ2-7): KAGVTQTPRYLIKTRGQQVTLSCSPISGHRSVSWYQQTPGQGLQFLFEYFSETQRNKGNFPGRFSGRQFSNSRSEMNVSTLELGDSALYLCASSLGTESYEQYFGPGTRLTVT.